This TCR beta chain appears in the sequencing data of a study of blood T cell repertoires in COVID-19. At the level of the study: PBMCs, B-cell-depleted T cells, or T cells were the source of the cDNA or gDNA that made up the material.

Per the original methods: Amplification of reference gene primers was used by the study to estimate nucleated cell counts. The table came from immunoSEQ multiplex PCR; TCRdb's copy has only in-frame clones and leaves some out. V, J and clone size were drawn from that table, and D and trimming were deduced from the DNA. In the table there are 130,000 to 150,000 clones, around 87% of which are singletons. This clone was seen only a few times. The specimen was peripheral blood. The clonotype was recovered from a woman between 50 and 59 years old with active or convalescent COVID-19.

The CDR3 DNA follows: TGTGCCAGCAGCTTTCCCCAGGGACAGGGGGTAAACTATGGCTACACCTTC. Its protein is CASSFPQGQGVNYGYTF. The rearrangement uses TRBV7-9 and TRBJ1-2; 11 nucleotides line up with TRBD1. Losses at the gene ends were 3 bases for V and 2 bases for J; bases not matched to a gene: 8. Per the germline V gene, CDR1 is SEHNR and CDR2 is FQNEAQ (reference sequence). The CDR3 loop spans 17 amino acids.